The 16 T cell receptor beta chains in this list originate from one sample, sequenced in a study of cytomegalovirus exposure and HLA in healthy donors. The PCR contained 60 Vbeta and 13 Jbeta primers. Only in-frame clones appear in the TCRdb table, and some are missing; sequencing was by immunoSEQ multiplex PCR. In the table there are approximately 190,000 clones, about three quarters of which are singletons. Sequenced sample: PBMCs. Receptor source: a woman under 40 in good health and CMV-seropositive.

The rearrangement links TRBV25-1 to TRBJ2-1; D call uncertain. V was pared by 3 bases and J by 6 bases, with 12 bases between. Germline-derived CDR1 and CDR2 are MGHDK and SYGVNS. The CDR3 covers 14 residues. Written as DNA, the CDR3 is TGTGCCAGCAGTGATCCCGGGTCCGGCAATGAGCAGTTCTTC. Amino acids: CASSDPGSGNEQFF.

The chain combines TRBV28 with TRBJ2-3; tentatively, D is TRBD2 (5 bases). V was pared by 2 bases and J by 2 bases, with 14 bases between. CDR3 length: 16 amino acids. Germline CDR1 reads MDHEN; CDR2 reads SYDVKM. CDR3 residues: CASSLVGAAFTDTQYF. The CDR3 DNA reads TGTGCCAGCAGTTTAGTAGGAGCGGCGTTCACAGATACGCAGTATTTT.

CDR3 DNA sequence: TGTGCCAGCAGTTTCCGGACAGGGAGGGGGGGCATGAACACTGAAGCTTTCTTT. Protein sequence: CASSFRTGRGGMNTEAFF. This rearrangement joins TRBV27 to TRBJ1-1; 8 bases fit TRBD1. The CDR3 sequence is 18 residues long. Germline loops: CDR1 MNHEY, CDR2 SMNVEV (reference sequence). V lost 3 bases and J lost 0; bases outside the gene matches: 12.

The rearrangement joins TRBV6-5 to TRBJ2-2; D might be TRBD1 (6 bases). Germline loops: CDR1 MNHEY, CDR2 SVGAGI. The CDR3 consists of 14 residues. V lost 8 bases to trimming and J lost 0 bases, with 10 bases between them. For the CDR3, the DNA is TGTGCCAGCCACAGGGCCTCGAACACCGGGGAGCTGTTTTTT. Translation gives CASHRASNTGELFF.

The chain combines TRBV7-2 with TRBJ1-1, with D perhaps matching TRBD1 (6 bases). The CDR3 length is 16 residues. Germline V gives CDR1 SGHTA, CDR2 FQGNSA. V lost 1 base and J lost 0, with 12 bases in between. The CDR3 bases are TGTGCCAGCAGCTTAGGTCCCCCAGGGGTGAACACTGAAGCTTTCTTT. Translation gives CASSLGPPGVNTEAFF.

DNA of the CDR3: TGTGCCAGCAGTCCGTTCGGGATAGCGGTAAGGTTAGATACGCAGTATTTT. This gives the protein CASSPFGIAVRLDTQYF. J is TRBJ2-3 and V is TRBV27; tentative D call: TRBD2 (6 bases). Germline V gene sequence: CDR1 MNHEY, CDR2 SMNVEV (reference sequence). The V gene lost 5 bases and the J gene lost 5 bases, with 23 bases spanning the gap. The CDR3 sequence is 17 residues long.

The chain links TRBV4-3 to TRBJ2-7, with D perhaps TRBD2 (5 bases). The V end lost 3 bases, the J end lost 3 bases, and 9 bases lay between the germline ends. The CDR3 extends over 13 amino acids. Germline assignment: CDR1 LGHNA and CDR2 YSLEER. This chain's CDR3 is CASSHTRDYEQYF. In DNA form, the CDR3 reads TGCGCCAGCAGCCATACCCGGGACTACGAGCAGTACTTC.

This clone was seen once. The chain uses TRBV6-1 and TRBJ1-3, with 8 positions matching TRBD1. J was trimmed by 2 bases and V by 4 bases; bases with no gene match: 7. CDR1 and CDR2 from the germline V gene are MNHNS and SASEGT. CDR3 length equals 16 residues. CDR3 sequence reads: CASSGGQVGPGNTIYF. The CDR3 DNA sequence: TGTGCCAGCAGTGGGGGACAGGTCGGGCCTGGAAACACCATATATTTT.

The J gene is TRBJ2-3, the V gene TRBV9; TRBD2 might be the D (6 bases). CDR1 SGDLS and CDR2 YYNGEE come from the germline V gene. V lost 1 base to trimming and J lost 0 bases, with 9 bases between them. The length of the CDR3 is 15 residues. In DNA, the CDR3 is TGTGCCAGCAGCGTATTCCGGGAGAGCACAGATACGCAGTATTTT. It yields the protein CASSVFRESTDTQYF.

The chain is built from TRBV5-6 and TRBJ1-1, with 9 bases fitting TRBD1. Germline values: CDR1 SGHDT, CDR2 YYEEEE. V lost 3 bases and J lost 1; bases outside the gene matches: 4. The CDR3 spans 15 residues. CDR3 amino acids: CASSSPGQGNTEAFF. The CDR3 DNA follows: TGTGCCAGCAGCTCGCCGGGACAGGGGAACACTGAAGCTTTCTTT.

This clone appeared once. The V call is TRBV2, the J call TRBJ2-5, with D tentatively TRBD1 (6 bases). Between the trimmed V and J ends, which lost 1 base and 2 bases, there was a span of 8 bases. Germline V gives CDR1 SNHLY, CDR2 FYNNEI. This CDR3 has 14 residues. CDR3 loop: CASSEGRGQETQYF. CDR3 coding DNA: TGTGCCAGCAGTGAAGGAAGGGGGCAAGAGACCCAGTACTTC.

The chain uses TRBV28 and TRBJ2-5; TRBD1 might be the D (5 bases). The V gene lost 3 bases and the J gene lost 1 base, with 12 bases spanning the gap. Germline CDR1 MDHEN, CDR2 SYDVKM. The CDR3 covers 15 residues. The CDR3 is CASSFHRQPQETQYF. CDR3 DNA sequence: TGTGCCAGCAGTTTCCACCGACAGCCCCAAGAGACCCAGTACTTC. Based on the CDR3 plus reference TRBV28 and TRBJ2-5, the full variable domain is DVKVTQSSRYLVKRTGEKVFLECVQDMDHENMFWYRQDPGLGLRLIYFSYDVKMKEKGDIPEGYSVSREKKERFSLILESASTNQTSMYLCASSFHRQPQETQYFGPGTRLLVL.

This clone came up a few times. The chain couples TRBV6-5 to TRBJ2-3, with 8 bases that match TRBD1. Unmatched junction bases numbered 7, after V lost 6 bases and J lost 2 bases. Germline V gene sequence: CDR1 MNHEY, CDR2 SVGAGI. CDR3 length equals 15 residues. The CDR3 nucleotides are TGTGCCAGCAGATCCCGGGACAGGACCACAGATACGCAGTATTTT. Translation: CASRSRDRTTDTQYF.

The CDR3 nucleotides read TGTGCCTGGAGTGTACGGGGGGCAGATACGCAGTATTTT. Translating it yields CAWSVRGADTQYF. The chain is built from TRBV30 and TRBJ2-3, with 7 nucleotides matching TRBD2. V lost 0 bases to trimming and J lost 4 bases; unmatched junction nucleotides: 1. The CDR3 contains 13 residues. Germline V gives CDR1 GTSNPN, CDR2 SVGIG (reference sequence).

This clone is a singleton in its sample. V is TRBV7-6 and J is TRBJ2-3; no clear D. V lost 0 bases, J lost 4 bases, and 11 bases lay in between. Germline V gene sequence: CDR1 SGHVS, CDR2 FNYEAQ. This CDR3 has 15 residues. Here the CDR3 DNA reads TGTGCCAGCAGCTTAGCGGGTGTGGGCCCAGATACGCAGTATTTT. It translates to CASSLAGVGPDTQYF.

The chain's CDR3 is CASRRTASNTEAFF. The CDR3 nucleotides are TGTGCCAGTAGGAGGACAGCTTCGAACACTGAAGCTTTCTTT. The rearrangement joins TRBV19 to TRBJ1-1; TRBD1 might be the D (6 bases). This CDR3 region has 14 residues. Germline V gene sequence: CDR1 LNHDA, CDR2 SQIVND (reference sequence). V was shortened by 6 bases and J by 1 base, with 12 bases between the two germline ends.